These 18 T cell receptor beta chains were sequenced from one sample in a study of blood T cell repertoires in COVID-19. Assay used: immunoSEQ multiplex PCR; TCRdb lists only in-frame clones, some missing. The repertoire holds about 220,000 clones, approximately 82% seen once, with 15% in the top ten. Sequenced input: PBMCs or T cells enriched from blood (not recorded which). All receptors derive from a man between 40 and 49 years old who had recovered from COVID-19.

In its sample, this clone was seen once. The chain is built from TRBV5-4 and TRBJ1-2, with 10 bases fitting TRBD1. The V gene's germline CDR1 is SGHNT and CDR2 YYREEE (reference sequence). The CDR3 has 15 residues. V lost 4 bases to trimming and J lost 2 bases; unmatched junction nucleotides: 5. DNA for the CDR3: TGTGCCAGCAGCATTCCGGGACAGGGGAACTATGGCTACACCTTC. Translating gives CASSIPGQGNYGYTF. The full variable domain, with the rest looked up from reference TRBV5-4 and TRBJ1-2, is ETGVTQSPTHLIKTRGQQVTLRCSSQSGHNTVSWYQQALGQGPQFIFQYYREEENGRGNFPPRFSGLQFPNYSSELNVNALELDDSALYLCASSIPGQGNYGYTFGSGTRLTVV.

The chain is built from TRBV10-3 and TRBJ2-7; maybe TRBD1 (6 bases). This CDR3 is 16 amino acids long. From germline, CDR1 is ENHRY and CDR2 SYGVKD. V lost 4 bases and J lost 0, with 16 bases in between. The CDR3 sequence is CAISGGLAGASYEQYF. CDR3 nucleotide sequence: TGTGCCATCAGTGGGGGGCTTGCCGGGGCCTCCTACGAGCAGTACTTC.

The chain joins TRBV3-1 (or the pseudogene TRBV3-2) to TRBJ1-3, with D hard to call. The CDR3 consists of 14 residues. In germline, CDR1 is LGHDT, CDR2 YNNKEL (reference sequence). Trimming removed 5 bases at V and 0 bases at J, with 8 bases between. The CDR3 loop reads CASSSRDSGNTIYF. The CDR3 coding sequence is TGTGCCAGCAGCTCCCGGGACTCTGGAAACACCATATATTTT.

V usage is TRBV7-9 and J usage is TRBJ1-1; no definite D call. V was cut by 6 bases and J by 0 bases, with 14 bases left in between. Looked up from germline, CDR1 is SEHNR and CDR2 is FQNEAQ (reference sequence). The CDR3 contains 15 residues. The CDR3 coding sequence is TGTGCCAGCAGATTCCCAGTATCCATGAACACTGAAGCTTTCTTT. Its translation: CASRFPVSMNTEAFF. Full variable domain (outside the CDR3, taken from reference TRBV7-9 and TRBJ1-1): DTGVSQNPRHKITKRGQNVTFRCDPISEHNRLYWYRQTLGQGPEFLTYFQNEAQLEKSRLLSDRFSAERPKGSFSTLEIQRTEQGDSAMYLCASRFPVSMNTEAFFGQGTRLTVV.

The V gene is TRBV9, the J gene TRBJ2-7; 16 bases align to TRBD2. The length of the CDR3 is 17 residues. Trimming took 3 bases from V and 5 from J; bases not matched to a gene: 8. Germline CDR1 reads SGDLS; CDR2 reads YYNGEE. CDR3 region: CASSEAGTSGGADEQYF. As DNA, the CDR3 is TGTGCCAGCAGCGAAGCCGGGACTAGCGGGGGGGCTGACGAGCAGTACTTC.

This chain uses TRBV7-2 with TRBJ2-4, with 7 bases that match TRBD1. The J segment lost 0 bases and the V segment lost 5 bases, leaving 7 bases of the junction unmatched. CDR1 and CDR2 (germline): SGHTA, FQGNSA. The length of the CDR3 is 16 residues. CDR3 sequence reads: CASSETGTLAKNIQYF. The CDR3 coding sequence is TGTGCCAGCAGCGAGACAGGGACCCTAGCCAAAAACATTCAGTACTTC.

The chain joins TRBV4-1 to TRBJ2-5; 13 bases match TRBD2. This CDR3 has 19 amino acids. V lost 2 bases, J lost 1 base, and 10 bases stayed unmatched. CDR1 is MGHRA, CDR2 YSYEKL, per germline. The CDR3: CASSQNPGLAGHSQETQYF. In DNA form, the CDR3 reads TGCGCCAGCAGCCAAAATCCGGGACTAGCGGGACACTCCCAAGAGACCCAGTACTTC.

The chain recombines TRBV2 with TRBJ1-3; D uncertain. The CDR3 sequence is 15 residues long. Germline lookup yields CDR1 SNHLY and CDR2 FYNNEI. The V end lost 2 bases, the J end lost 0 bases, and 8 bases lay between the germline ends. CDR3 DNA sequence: TGTGCCAGCAGTGAAAACACCAACTCTGGAAACACCATATATTTT. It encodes CASSENTNSGNTIYF.

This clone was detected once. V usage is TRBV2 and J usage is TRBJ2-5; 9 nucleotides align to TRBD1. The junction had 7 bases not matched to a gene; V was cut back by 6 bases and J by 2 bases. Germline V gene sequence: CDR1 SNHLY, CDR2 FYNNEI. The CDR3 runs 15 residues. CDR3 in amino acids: CASSRDRASQETQYF. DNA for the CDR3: TGTGCCAGCAGCAGGGACAGGGCTTCACAAGAGACCCAGTACTTC.

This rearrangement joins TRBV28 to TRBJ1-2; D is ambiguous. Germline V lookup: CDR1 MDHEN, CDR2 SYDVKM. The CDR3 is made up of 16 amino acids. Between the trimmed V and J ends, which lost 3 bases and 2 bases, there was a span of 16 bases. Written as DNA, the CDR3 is TGTGCCAGCAGTTTGAGCGGCTCACTCGGAAACTATGGCTACACCTTC. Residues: CASSLSGSLGNYGYTF.

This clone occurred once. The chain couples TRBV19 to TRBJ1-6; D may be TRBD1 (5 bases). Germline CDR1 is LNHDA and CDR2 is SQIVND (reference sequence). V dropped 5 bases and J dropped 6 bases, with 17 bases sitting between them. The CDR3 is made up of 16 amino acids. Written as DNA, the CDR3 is TGTGCCAGTAGTCACCCGAGGGGAGGGAGTAATTCACCCCTCCACTTT. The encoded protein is CASSHPRGGSNSPLHF.

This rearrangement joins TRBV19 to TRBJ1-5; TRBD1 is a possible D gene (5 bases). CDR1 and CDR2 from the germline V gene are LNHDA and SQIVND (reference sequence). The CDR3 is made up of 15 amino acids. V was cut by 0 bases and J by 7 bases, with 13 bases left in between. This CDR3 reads CASSIEGGVGQPQHF. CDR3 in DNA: TGTGCCAGTAGTATAGAGGGGGGAGTCGGCCAGCCCCAGCATTTT.

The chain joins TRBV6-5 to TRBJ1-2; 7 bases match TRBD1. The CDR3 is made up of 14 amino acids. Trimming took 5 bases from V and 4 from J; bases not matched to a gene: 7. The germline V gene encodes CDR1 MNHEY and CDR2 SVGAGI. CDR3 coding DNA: TGTGCCAGCAGTCTACAGGGGCCTGGCTATGGCTACACCTTC. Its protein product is CASSLQGPGYGYTF.

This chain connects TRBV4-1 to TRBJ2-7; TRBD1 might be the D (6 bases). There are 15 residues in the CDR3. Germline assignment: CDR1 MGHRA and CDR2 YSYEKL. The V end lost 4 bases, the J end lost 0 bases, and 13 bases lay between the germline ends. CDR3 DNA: TGCGCCAGCAGCCCTCGACAGGTCATCTCCTACGAGCAGTACTTC. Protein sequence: CASSPRQVISYEQYF.

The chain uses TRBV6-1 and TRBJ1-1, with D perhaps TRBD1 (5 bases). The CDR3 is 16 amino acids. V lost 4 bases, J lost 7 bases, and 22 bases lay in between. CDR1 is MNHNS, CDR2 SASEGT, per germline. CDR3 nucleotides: TGTGCCAGCAGTGTGCCGTTTGGTGGGGCGTCCAATGAAGCTTTCTTT. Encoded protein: CASSVPFGGASNEAFF.

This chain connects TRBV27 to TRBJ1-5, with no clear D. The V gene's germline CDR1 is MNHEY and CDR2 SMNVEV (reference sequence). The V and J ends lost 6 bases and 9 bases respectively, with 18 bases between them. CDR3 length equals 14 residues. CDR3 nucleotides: TGTGCCAGCAGCCGCGCTGGGATTGGGAGGCCCCAGCATTTT. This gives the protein CASSRAGIGRPQHF.

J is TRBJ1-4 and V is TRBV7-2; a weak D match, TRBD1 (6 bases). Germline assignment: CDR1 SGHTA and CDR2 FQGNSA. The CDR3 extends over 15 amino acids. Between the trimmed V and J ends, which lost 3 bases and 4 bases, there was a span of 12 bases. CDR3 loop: CASSLETGRNEKLFF. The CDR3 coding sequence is TGTGCCAGCAGCTTGGAGACAGGCCGTAATGAAAAACTGTTTTTT.

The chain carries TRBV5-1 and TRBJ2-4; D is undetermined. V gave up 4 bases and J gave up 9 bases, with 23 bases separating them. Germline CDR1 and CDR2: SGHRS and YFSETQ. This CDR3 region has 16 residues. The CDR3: CASSPARLEIGGIQYF. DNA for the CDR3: TGCGCCAGCAGCCCCGCACGTTTAGAGATCGGTGGCATTCAGTACTTC.